This T cell receptor (beta chain) came from a study of metastatic and nonmetastatic thyroid tumors (dated by TCRdb to the early 2020s). Study-wide context: Repertoires were compared across peripheral blood and tumor or nodule tissue samples from malignant and benign thyroid patients. Broader findings and caveats from the paper: In both blood and tumor samples, TCR beta diversity was reported to be significantly higher in malignant tumors than in benign nodules.

Library preparation was by PCR. Sequencing used an Illumina HiSeq 4000. High-throughput sequencing was used to profile the TCR beta-chain CDR3 region of every patient. The original methods were these. CDR3 differences across clinicopathological groups were used to build a classifier for discriminating distant-metastatic papillary thyroid cancer patients. Repertoire diversity was assessed with the Shannon index, and tumor-blood repertoire similarity with the Morisita-Horn index. Starting from the raw public reads, TCRdb applied fastp trimming at Q25, assembled clones with MiXCR and retained in-frame beta chains. These V and J calls are TCRdb output, not the study's own analysis. This sample comprises about 38,000 clones, around half of them detected only once. The ten biggest clones cover roughly a quarter of the sample. The germline V gene gives CDR1 as MNHNS and CDR2 as SASEGT. The CDR3 has 13 amino acids, counting the end cysteine and phenylalanine. Of the read, only the CDR3 DNA is kept; its 39 bases are in frame from base 1. Between the V and J ends, shortened by 6 bases and 2 bases respectively, the junction contains 8 bases.

None of the patients had been given any treatment before thyroid surgery. Using T-cell receptor beta sequencing, the researchers looked back retrospectively at clinical samples from patients, gathered between about 2011 and 2019. Within its sample, this clone is medium-sized (0.01 to 0.1%). Its antigen is unknown. No base quality values were provided; no much bigger clone lies one nucleotide off. The rearrangement joined TRBV6-1 to TRBJ1-5, with TRBD1 tentatively as D gene (5 bases match). The sequencing input was tumor tissue. The clonotype comes from a male donor with papillary thyroid cancer or a benign thyroid nodule (not recorded which). Some clones in this sample may be carry-over from other donors' samples. CDR3 loop: CASRGHGNQPQHF. The DNA is TGTGCCAGCAGGGGGCATGGCAATCAGCCCCAGCATTTT.